This TCR beta chain originates from a study of blood T cell repertoires in COVID-19. Study-wide background: Sites in the United States, Italy and Spain provided acute and convalescent COVID-19 samples.

Sequencing used immunoSEQ multiplex PCR; TCRdb keeps in-frame clones, though not all of them. The sample has about 180,000 clones; about 89% are singletons. CDR3 length equals 13 residues. Germline CDR1 SGHAT, CDR2 FQNNGV. J lost 5 bases, V lost 7 bases, and 8 bases had no gene match. The chain employs TRBV11-2 and TRBJ2-7, with 7 nucleotides matching TRBD1. The sequencing sample was made of peripheral blood. This sequence originates from a man in his forties with active or convalescent COVID-19. The CDR3, as DNA: TGTGCCAGCAACCCCGGGACAGACGACGAGCAGTACTTC. This sequence encodes CASNPGTDDEQYF.